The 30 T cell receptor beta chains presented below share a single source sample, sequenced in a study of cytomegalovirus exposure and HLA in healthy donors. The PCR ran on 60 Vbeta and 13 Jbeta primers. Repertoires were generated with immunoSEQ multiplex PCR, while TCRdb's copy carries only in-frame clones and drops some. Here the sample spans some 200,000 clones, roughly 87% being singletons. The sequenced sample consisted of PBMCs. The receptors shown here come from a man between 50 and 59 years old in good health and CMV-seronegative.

This chain's CDR3 is CASSLGARGATEAFF. The CDR3 DNA sequence: TGTGCCAGCAGCTTAGGGGCCCGGGGGGCCACTGAAGCTTTCTTT. The chain employs TRBV7-2 and TRBJ1-1, with TRBD1 as a possible D gene (6 bases). This CDR3 has 15 residues. Trimming took off 1 base at V and 4 bases at J, with 13 bases between the two ends. Germline values: CDR1 SGHTA, CDR2 FQGNSA.

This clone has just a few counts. The CDR3 sequence is CASSFRVVGQPQHF. The CDR3, as DNA: TGTGCCAGCAGTTTCAGGGTTGTGGGTCAGCCCCAGCATTTT. The chain recombines TRBV28 with TRBJ1-5, with a possible D match to TRBD1 (5 bases). CDR1 and CDR2 (germline): MDHEN, SYDVKM. V lost 3 bases and J lost 6, with 12 bases in between. The CDR3 has 14 residues.

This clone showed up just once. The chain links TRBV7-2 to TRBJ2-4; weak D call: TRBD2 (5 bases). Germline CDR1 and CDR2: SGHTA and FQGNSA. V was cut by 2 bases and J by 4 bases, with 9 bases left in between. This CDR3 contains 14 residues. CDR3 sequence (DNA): TGTGCCAGCAGCTTAACACGGGGAAAAAACATTCAGTACTTC. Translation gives CASSLTRGKNIQYF.

The CDR3: CASSQDPPGGRSNEQFF. CDR3 nucleotide sequence: TGTGCCAGCAGCCAAGATCCCCCGGGCGGGAGGTCGAATGAGCAGTTCTTC. The V and J genes are TRBV4-2 and TRBJ2-1; 8 nucleotides agree with TRBD2. The CDR3 covers 17 residues. CDR1 is LGHNA, CDR2 YNFKEQ, per germline. Germline trimming cut 0 bases from V and 7 bases from J; bases unmatched to any gene: 11.

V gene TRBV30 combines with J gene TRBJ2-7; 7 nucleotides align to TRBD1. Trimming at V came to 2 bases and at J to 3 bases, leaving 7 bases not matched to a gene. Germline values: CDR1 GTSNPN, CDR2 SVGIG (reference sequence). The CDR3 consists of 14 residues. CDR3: CAWSKGQFLYEQYF. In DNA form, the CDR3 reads TGTGCCTGGAGTAAGGGACAGTTCCTCTACGAGCAGTACTTC.

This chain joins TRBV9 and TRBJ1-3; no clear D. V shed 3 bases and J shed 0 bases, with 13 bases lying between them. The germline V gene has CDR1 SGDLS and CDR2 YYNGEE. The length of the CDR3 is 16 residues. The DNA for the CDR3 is TGTGCCAGCAGCGGGAGGCCTCGAGGCTCTGGAAACACCATATATTTT. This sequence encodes CASSGRPRGSGNTIYF.

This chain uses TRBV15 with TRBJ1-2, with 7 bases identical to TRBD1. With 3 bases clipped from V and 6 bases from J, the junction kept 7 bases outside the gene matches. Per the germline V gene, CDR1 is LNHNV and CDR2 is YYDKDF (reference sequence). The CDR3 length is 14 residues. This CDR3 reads CATSRETGIDGYTF. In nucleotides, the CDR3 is TGTGCCACCAGCAGGGAGACAGGGATAGATGGCTACACCTTC.

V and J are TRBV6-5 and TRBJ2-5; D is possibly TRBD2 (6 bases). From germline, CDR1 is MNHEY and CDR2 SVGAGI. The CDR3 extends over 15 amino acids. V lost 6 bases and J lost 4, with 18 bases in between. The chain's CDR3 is CASRNLGGVGETQYF. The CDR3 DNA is TGTGCCAGCAGAAACCTGGGCGGGGTGGGAGAGACCCAGTACTTC.

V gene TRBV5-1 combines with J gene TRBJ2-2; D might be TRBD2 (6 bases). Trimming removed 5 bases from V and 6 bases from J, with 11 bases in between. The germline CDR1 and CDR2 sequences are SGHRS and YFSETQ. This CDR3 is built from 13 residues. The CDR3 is CASSTGVSGELFF. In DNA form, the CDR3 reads TGCGCCAGCAGTACGGGGGTATCCGGGGAGCTGTTTTTT.

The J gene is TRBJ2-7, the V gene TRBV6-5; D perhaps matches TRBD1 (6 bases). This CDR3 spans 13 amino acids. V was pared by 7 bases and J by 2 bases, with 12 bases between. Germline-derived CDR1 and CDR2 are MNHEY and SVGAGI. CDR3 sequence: CASTGTPTYEQYF. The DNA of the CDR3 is TGTGCCAGCACCGGGACACCCACCTACGAGCAGTACTTC.

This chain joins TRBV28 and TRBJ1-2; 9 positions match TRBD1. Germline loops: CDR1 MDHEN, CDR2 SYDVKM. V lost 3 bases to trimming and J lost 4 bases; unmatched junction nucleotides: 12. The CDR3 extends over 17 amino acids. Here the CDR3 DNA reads TGTGCCAGCAGTTTGGTAGGACAGGGGACCTATATCTATGGCTACACCTTC. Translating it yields CASSLVGQGTYIYGYTF.

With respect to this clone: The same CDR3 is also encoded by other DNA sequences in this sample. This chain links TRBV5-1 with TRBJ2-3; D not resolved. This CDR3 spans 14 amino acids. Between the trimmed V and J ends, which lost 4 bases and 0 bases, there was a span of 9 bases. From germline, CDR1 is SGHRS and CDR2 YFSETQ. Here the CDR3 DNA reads TGCGCCAGCAGCGGCGGCCCTAGCACAGATACGCAGTATTTT. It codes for CASSGGPSTDTQYF.

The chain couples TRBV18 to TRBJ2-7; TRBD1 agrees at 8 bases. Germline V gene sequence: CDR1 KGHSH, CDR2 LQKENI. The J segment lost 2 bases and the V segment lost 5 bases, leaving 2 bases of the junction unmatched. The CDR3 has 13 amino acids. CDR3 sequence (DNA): TGTGCCAGCTCATGGGACAGGACCTACGAGCAGTACTTC. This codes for CASSWDRTYEQYF.

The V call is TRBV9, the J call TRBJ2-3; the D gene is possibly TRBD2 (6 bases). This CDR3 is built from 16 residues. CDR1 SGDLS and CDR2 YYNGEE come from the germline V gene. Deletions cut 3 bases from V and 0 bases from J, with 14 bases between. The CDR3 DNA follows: TGTGCCAGCAGCGAGGATAGCGGAGGGAGCACAGATACGCAGTATTTT. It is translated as CASSEDSGGSTDTQYF.

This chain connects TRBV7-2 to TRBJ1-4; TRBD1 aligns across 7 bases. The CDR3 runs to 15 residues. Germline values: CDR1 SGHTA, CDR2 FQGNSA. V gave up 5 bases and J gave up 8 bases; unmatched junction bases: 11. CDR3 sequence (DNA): TGTGCCAGCAGCGTACGACAGGGAGTTTTGGAAAAACTGTTTTTT. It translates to CASSVRQGVLEKLFF.

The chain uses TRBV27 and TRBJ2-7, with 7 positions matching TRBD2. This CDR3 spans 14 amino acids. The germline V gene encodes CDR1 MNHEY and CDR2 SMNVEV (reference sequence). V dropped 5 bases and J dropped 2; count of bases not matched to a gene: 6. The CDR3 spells CASSGGLGTYEQYF. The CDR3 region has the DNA TGTGCCAGCAGTGGCGGACTAGGCACCTACGAGCAGTACTTC.

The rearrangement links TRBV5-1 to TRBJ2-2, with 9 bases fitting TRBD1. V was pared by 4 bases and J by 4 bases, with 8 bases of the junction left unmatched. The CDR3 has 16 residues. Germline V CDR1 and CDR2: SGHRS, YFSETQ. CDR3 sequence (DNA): TGCGCCAGCAGCAGTCCCGGGACAGGGAGCACCGGGGAGCTGTTTTTT. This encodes CASSSPGTGSTGELFF.

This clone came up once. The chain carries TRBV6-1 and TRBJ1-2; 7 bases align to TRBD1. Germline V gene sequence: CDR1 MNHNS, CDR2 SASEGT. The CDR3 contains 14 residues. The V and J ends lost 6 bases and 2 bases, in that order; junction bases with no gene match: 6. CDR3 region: CASSSIGGNYGYTF. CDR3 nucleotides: TGTGCCAGCAGCAGCATAGGGGGCAACTATGGCTACACCTTC.

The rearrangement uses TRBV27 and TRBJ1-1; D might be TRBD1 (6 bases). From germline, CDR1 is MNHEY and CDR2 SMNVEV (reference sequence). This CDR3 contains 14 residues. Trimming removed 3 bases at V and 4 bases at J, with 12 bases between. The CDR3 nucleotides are TGTGCCAGCAGTTTTGGGGGCGGTGGCACTGAAGCTTTCTTT. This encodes CASSFGGGGTEAFF.

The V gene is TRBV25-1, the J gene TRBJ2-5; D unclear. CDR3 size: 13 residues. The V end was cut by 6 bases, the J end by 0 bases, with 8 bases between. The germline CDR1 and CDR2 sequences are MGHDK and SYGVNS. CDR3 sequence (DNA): TGTGCCAGCAGGGCCACAGACCAAGAGACCCAGTACTTC. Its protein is CASRATDQETQYF. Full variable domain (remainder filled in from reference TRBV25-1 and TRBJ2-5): EADIYQTPRYLVIGTGKKITLECSQTMGHDKMYWYQQDPGMELHLIHYSYGVNSTEKGDLSSESTVSRIRTEHFPLTLESARPSHTSQYLCASRATDQETQYFGPGTRLLVL.

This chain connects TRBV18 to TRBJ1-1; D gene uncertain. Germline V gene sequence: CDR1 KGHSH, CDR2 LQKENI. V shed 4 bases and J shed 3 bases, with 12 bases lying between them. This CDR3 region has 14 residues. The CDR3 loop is CASSRVSEDTEAFF. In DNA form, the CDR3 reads TGTGCCAGCTCACGGGTTTCCGAGGACACTGAAGCTTTCTTT.

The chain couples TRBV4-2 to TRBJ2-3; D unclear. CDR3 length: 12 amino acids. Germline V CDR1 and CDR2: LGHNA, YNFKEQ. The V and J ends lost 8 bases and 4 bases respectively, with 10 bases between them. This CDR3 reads CASRREADTQYF. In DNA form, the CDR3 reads TGTGCCAGCCGGCGAGAGGCAGATACGCAGTATTTT.

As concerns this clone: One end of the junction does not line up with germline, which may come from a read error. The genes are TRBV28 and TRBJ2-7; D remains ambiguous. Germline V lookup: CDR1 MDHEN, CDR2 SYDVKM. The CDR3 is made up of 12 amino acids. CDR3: CVSSPSSYEQYF. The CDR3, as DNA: TGTGTCAGCAGTCCTTCCTCCTACGAGCAGTACTTC. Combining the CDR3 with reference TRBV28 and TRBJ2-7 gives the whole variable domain DVKVTQSSRYLVKRTGEKVFLECVQDMDHENMFWYRQDPGLGLRLIYFSYDVKMKEKGDIPEGYSVSREKKERFSLILESASTNQTSMYLCVSSPSSYEQYFGPGTRLTVT.

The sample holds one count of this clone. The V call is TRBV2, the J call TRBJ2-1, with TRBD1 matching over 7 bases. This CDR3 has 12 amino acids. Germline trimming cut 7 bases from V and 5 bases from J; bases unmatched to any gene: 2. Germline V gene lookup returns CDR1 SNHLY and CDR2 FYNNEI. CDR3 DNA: TGTGCCAGCAAAGACAGGGACAATGAGCAGTTCTTC. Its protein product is CASKDRDNEQFF.

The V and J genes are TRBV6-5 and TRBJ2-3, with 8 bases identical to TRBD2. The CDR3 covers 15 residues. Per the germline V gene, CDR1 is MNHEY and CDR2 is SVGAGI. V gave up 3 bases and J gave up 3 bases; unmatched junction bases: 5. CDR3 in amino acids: CASSYYGGATDTQYF. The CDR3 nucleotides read TGTGCCAGCAGTTATTACGGGGGGGCTACAGATACGCAGTATTTT.

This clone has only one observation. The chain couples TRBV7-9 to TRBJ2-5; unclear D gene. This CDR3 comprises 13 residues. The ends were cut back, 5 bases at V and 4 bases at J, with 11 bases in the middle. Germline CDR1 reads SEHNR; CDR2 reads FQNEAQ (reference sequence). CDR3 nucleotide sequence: TGTGCCAGCAGCCGTTCCGGTCGAGAGACCCAGTACTTC. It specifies CASSRSGRETQYF.

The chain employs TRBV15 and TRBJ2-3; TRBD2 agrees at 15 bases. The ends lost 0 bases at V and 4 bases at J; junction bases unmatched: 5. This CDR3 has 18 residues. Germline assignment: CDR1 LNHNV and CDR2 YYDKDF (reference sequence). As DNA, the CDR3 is TGTGCCACCAGCAGAGATAGGACTAGCGGGAGGGCCGCAGATACGCAGTATTTT. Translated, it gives CATSRDRTSGRAADTQYF.

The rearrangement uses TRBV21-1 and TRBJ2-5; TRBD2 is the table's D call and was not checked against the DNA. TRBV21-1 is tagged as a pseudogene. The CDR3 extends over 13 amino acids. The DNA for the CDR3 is TGTGCCGGCGCGGTGCTAGCGGACGAGACCCAGTACTTC. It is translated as CAGAVLADETQYF.

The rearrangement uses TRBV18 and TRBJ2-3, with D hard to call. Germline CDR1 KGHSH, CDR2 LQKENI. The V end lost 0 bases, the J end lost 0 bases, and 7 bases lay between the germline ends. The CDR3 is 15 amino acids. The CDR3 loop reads CASSPPSLSTDTQYF. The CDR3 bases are TGTGCCAGCTCACCACCTAGCCTCAGCACAGATACGCAGTATTTT.

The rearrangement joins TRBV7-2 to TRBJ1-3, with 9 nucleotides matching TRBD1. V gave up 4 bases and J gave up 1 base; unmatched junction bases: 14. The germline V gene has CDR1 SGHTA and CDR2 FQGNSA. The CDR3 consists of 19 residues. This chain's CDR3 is CASSSRDRAGFSSGNTIYF. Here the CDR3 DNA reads TGTGCCAGCAGCTCCAGGGACAGGGCGGGTTTTAGTTCTGGAAACACCATATATTTT.